This TCR beta chain was profiled in a study of OX40 agonist ivuxolimab in advanced cancers. Study-wide points: CD8+ T cells averaged more expanded clones than CD4+. Those patients achieving a partial response at 0.1-3.0 mg/kg showed among the lowest clonal expansion.

Some clones are missing from TCRdb's copy, which holds only in-frame ones; the method was immunoSEQ multiplex PCR. The table records about 64,000 clones, just under 85% of them present only once. The CDR3 totals 14 residues. The V gene's germline CDR1 is MDHEN and CDR2 SYDVKM. V was shortened by 4 bases and J by 8 bases, with 17 bases between the two germline ends. Only a few counts were recorded for this clone. Its antigen is still unknown. The input for sequencing was CD4+ or CD8+ T cells sorted from blood, taken in a trial of the OX40 agonist ivuxolimab. This TCR was recovered from an adult with an advanced solid tumor such as melanoma, head and neck, liver or kidney cancer. This chain links TRBV28 with TRBJ1-2, with no clear D. The CDR3: CASSSTEMFLGYTF. CDR3 DNA: TGTGCCAGCAGTTCAACCGAGATGTTTTTAGGCTACACCTTC.